Presented here are 12 T cell receptor beta chains from one specimen sequenced in a study of cytomegalovirus exposure and HLA in healthy donors. The PCR contained 60 Vbeta and 13 Jbeta primers. Assay: immunoSEQ multiplex PCR; the TCRdb copy retains only in-frame clones and omits some. In all, the sample yields about 130,000 clones. The sample consisted of PBMCs. The receptors derive from a woman aged 40 to 50 in good health and CMV-seropositive.

The chain employs TRBV6-5 and TRBJ1-5, with 7 bases lining up with TRBD1. J gave up 4 bases and V 6 bases, and 3 bases lay outside the gene matches. This CDR3 has 13 amino acids. Germline V gives CDR1 MNHEY, CDR2 SVGAGI. The CDR3 DNA reads as TGTGCCAGCAGCCGGGACAGAAATCAGCCCCAGCATTTT. Its translation is CASSRDRNQPQHF.

The rearrangement links TRBV28 to TRBJ2-7; no reliable D call. The V and J ends lost 7 bases and 3 bases respectively, with 13 bases between them. Germline CDR1 is MDHEN and CDR2 is SYDVKM. The CDR3 is made up of 13 amino acids. The CDR3 sequence is CASTRSVNYEQYF. DNA of the CDR3: TGTGCCAGCACCCGATCGGTTAACTACGAGCAGTACTTC.

The gene calls are TRBV5-1 and TRBJ2-5; 14 bases fit TRBD2. Per germline, CDR1 SGHRS and CDR2 YFSETQ. CDR3 length: 16 amino acids. The trim removed 2 bases at V and 5 bases at J, leaving 5 bases unmatched. Here the CDR3 reads CASSFGLAGGGETQYF. The CDR3 DNA reads TGCGCCAGCAGCTTCGGACTAGCGGGAGGTGGGGAGACCCAGTACTTC.

This rearrangement joins TRBV11-1 to TRBJ2-1, with a weak D call TRBD2 (6 bases). V lost 2 bases, J lost 5 bases, and 10 bases lay in between. This CDR3 has 14 residues. Germline CDR1 is SGHAT and CDR2 is FQDESV (reference sequence). The CDR3 DNA reads as TGTGCCAGCAGCTTACCCGGGAGCGACAATGAGCAGTTCTTC. Its protein product is CASSLPGSDNEQFF.

CDR3 region: CASSLETGLRSYEQYF. CDR3 nucleotides: TGCGCCAGCAGCTTAGAGACAGGGCTGAGGTCCTACGAGCAGTACTTC. The chain recombines TRBV5-1 with TRBJ2-7; the match to TRBD1 covers 7 bases. This CDR3 contains 16 residues. Germline V CDR1 and CDR2: SGHRS, YFSETQ. With V trimmed by 2 bases and J by 1 base, 9 bases remained unmatched.

The genes are TRBV7-2 and TRBJ1-3, with unresolved D. Deletions cut 6 bases from V and 1 base from J, with 7 bases between. The V gene's germline CDR1 is SGHTA and CDR2 FQGNSA. This CDR3 contains 13 residues. The CDR3 loop is CASSRRSGNTIYF. CDR3 DNA sequence: TGTGCCAGCAGTAGGAGGTCTGGAAACACCATATATTTT.

The V call is TRBV18, the J call TRBJ2-7; D possibly corresponds to TRBD2 (8 bases). CDR3 length equals 15 residues. The germline V and J ends were trimmed by 4 bases and 3 bases, with 16 bases remaining between them. CDR1 and CDR2 from the germline V gene are KGHSH and LQKENI. The CDR3 reads CASSLSRGTSYEQYF. The DNA of the CDR3 is TGTGCCAGCTCACTCTCCAGGGGGACTAGCTACGAGCAGTACTTC. Drawing the rest from reference TRBV18 and TRBJ2-7, the complete variable domain is NAGVMQNPRHLVRRRGQEARLRCSPMKGHSHVYWYRQLPEEGLKFMVYLQKENIIDESGMPKERFSAEFPKEGPSILRIQQVVRGDSAAYFCASSLSRGTSYEQYFGPGTRLTVT.

The chain couples TRBV7-8 to TRBJ2-1, with TRBD2 identical over 13 bases. V dropped 8 bases and J dropped 3; count of bases not matched to a gene: 4. The CDR3 contains 15 residues. CDR1 SGHVS and CDR2 FQNEAQ come from the germline V gene. CDR3 in DNA: TGTGCCAGCGGAACTAGCGGGAGGGTCTACAATGAGCAGTTCTTC. It is translated as CASGTSGRVYNEQFF.

This chain uses TRBV15 with TRBJ2-5; 10 nucleotides match TRBD2. Germline loops: CDR1 LNHNV, CDR2 YYDKDF (reference sequence). The CDR3 runs to 12 residues. V lost 8 bases to trimming and J lost 3 bases; unmatched junction nucleotides: 0. CDR3 residues: CATGLAEETQYF. The CDR3 region has the DNA TGTGCCACCGGACTAGCGGAAGAGACCCAGTACTTC. The full variable domain, its missing parts supplied by reference TRBV15 and TRBJ2-5, is DAMVIQNPRYQVTQFGKPVTLSCSQTLNHNVMYWYQQKSSQAPKLLFHYYDKDFNNEADTPDNFQSRRPNTSFCFLDIRSPGLGDTAMYLCATGLAEETQYFGPGTRLLVL.

The gene calls are TRBV6-5 and TRBJ2-7, with 9 bases fitting TRBD1. Trimming at V came to 2 bases and at J to 0 bases, leaving 2 bases not matched to a gene. In germline, CDR1 is MNHEY, CDR2 SVGAGI. This CDR3 has 15 amino acids. CDR3 in DNA: TGTGCCAGCAGTTACCTGGACAGGGGCTCCTACGAGCAGTACTTC. Its translation is CASSYLDRGSYEQYF.

The chain combines TRBV9 with TRBJ2-1; TRBD1 agrees at 9 bases. The CDR3 is 16 residues long. Trimming removed 0 bases from V and 4 bases from J; junction bases left unmatched: 5. Per the germline V gene, CDR1 is SGDLS and CDR2 is YYNGEE. The CDR3: CASSVEGDREYNEQFF. The DNA of the CDR3 is TGTGCCAGCAGCGTAGAAGGGGACAGGGAGTACAATGAGCAGTTCTTC.

This chain links TRBV7-2 with TRBJ1-5; maybe TRBD1 (5 bases). V lost 1 base and J lost 4, with 8 bases in between. The germline V gene encodes CDR1 SGHTA and CDR2 FQGNSA. The CDR3 contains 14 residues. This CDR3 is CASSLGAGNQPQHF. The CDR3 nucleotides read TGTGCCAGCAGCTTAGGGGCAGGGAATCAGCCCCAGCATTTT.